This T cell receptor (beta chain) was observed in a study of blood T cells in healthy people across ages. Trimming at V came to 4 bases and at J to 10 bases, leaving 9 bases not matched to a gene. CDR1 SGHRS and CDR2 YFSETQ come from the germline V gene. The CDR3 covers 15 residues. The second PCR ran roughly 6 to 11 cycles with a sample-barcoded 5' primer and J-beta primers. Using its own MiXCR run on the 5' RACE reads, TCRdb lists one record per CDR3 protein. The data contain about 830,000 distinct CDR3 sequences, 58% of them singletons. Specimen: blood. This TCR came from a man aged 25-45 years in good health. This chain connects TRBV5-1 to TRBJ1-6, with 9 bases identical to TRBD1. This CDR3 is CASSVTTGGQSPLHF. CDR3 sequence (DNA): TGCGCCAGCAGCGTAACTACAGGGGGCCAATCACCCCTCCACTTT.